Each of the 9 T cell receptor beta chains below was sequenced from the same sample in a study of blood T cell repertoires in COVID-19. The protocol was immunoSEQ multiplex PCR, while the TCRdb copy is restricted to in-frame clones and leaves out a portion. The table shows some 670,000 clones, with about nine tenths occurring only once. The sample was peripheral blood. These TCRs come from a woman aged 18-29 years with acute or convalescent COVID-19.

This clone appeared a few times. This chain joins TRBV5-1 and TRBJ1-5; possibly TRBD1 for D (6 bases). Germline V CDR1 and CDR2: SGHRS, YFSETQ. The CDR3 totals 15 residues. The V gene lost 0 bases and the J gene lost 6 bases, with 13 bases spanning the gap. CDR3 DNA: TGCGCCAGCAGCTTGGCCGCGGGGGCAGGTCAGCCCCAGCATTTT. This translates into CASSLAAGAGQPQHF.

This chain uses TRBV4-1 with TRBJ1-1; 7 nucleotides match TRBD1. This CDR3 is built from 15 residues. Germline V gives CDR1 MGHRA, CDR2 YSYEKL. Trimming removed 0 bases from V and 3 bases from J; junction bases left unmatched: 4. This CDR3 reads CASSQDPRGDTEAFF. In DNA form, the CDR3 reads TGCGCCAGCAGCCAAGATCCCAGGGGGGACACTGAAGCTTTCTTT.

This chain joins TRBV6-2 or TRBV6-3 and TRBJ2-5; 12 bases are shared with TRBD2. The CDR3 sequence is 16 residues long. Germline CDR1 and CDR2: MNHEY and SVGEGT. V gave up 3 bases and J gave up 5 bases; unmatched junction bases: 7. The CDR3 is CASSYPLLAGGETQYF. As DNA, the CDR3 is TGTGCCAGCAGTTATCCCCTACTAGCGGGGGGTGAGACCCAGTACTTC.

This CDR3 reads CASSPSYTGELFF. CDR3 DNA: TGTGCCAGCAGTCCCTCTTACACCGGGGAGCTGTTTTTT. The chain links TRBV27 to TRBJ2-2; D uncertain. Trimming stripped 5 bases from V and 3 bases from J, with 7 bases between. CDR1 MNHEY and CDR2 SMNVEV come from the germline V gene (reference sequence). This CDR3 is 13 amino acids long.

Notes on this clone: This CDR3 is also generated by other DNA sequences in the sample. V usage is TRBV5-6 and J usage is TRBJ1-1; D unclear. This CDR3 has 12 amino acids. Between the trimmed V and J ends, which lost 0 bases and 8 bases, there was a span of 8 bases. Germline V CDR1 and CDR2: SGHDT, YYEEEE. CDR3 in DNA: TGTGCCAGCAGCTTGGGTACAAACGAAGCTTTCTTT. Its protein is CASSLGTNEAFF.

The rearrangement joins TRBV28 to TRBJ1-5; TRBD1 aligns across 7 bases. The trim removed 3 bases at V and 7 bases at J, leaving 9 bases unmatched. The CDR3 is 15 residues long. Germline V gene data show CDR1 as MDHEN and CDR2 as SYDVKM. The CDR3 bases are TGTGCCAGCAGTTTCCCGGGCCCACAGGGGCAGCCCCAGCATTTT. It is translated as CASSFPGPQGQPQHF.

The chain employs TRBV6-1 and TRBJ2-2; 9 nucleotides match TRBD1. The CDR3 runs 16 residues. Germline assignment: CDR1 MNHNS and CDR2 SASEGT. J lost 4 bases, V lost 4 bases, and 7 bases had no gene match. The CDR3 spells CASSASGTGSTGELFF. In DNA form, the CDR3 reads TGTGCCAGCAGTGCCTCCGGGACAGGGAGCACCGGGGAGCTGTTTTTT.

CDR3 in DNA: TGTGCCAGCAGCTTAGCCGGGGGTCAGACCCTCCACTTT. This sequence encodes CASSLAGGQTLHF. This chain connects TRBV7-2 to TRBJ1-6; tentative D call: TRBD1 (5 bases). This CDR3 spans 13 amino acids. Germline CDR1 SGHTA, CDR2 FQGNSA. Trimming left V 0 bases short and J 14 bases short, with 11 bases between.

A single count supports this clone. For the CDR3, the DNA is TGTGCCAGCAGCTCTAGGCAACCTGGACAGGGTATGGACACCGGGGAGCTGTTTTTT. Its protein is CASSSRQPGQGMDTGELFF. V gene TRBV7-6 combines with J gene TRBJ2-2; the match to TRBD1 covers 8 bases. V shed 4 bases and J 3 bases; nucleotides not matched to a gene: 16. CDR3 length: 19 amino acids. Germline loops: CDR1 SGHVS, CDR2 FNYEAQ. Together with reference TRBV7-6 and TRBJ2-2, the CDR3 gives the full variable domain: GAGVSQSPRYKVTKRGQDVALRCDPISGHVSLYWYRQALGQGPEFLTYFNYEAQQDKSGLPNDRFSAERPEGSISTLTIQRTEQRDSAMYRCASSSRQPGQGMDTGELFFGEGSRLTVL.